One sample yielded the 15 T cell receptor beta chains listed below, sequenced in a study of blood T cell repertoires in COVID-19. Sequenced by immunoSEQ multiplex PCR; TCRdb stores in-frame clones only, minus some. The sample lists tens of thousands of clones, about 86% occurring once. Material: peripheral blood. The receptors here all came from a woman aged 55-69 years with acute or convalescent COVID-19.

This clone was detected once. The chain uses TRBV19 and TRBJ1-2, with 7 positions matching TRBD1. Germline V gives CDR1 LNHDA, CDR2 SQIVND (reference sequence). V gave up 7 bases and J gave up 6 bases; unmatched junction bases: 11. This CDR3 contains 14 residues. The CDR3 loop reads CASNRDSKFHGYTF. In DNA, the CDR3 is TGTGCCAGTAATCGGGACAGCAAGTTTCATGGCTACACCTTC. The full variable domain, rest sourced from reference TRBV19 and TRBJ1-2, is DGGITQSPKYLFRKEGQNVTLSCEQNLNHDAMYWYRQDPGQGLRLIYYSQIVNDFQKGDIAEGYSVSREKKESFPLTVTSAQKNPTAFYLCASNRDSKFHGYTFGSGTRLTVV.

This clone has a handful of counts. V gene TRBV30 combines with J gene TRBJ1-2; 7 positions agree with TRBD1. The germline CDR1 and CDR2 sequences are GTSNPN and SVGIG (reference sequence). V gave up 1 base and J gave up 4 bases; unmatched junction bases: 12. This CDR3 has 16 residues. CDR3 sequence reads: CAWSEGMRQGGYGYTF. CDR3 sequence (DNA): TGTGCCTGGAGTGAGGGTATGAGACAGGGAGGCTATGGCTACACCTTC.

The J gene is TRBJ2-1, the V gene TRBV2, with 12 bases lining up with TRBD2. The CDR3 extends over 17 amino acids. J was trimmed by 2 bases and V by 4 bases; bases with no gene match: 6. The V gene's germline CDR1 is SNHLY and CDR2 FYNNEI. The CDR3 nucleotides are TGTGCCAGCAGTGGTGCTAGCGGGAGGGGACCCTACAATGAGCAGTTCTTC. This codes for CASSGASGRGPYNEQFF.

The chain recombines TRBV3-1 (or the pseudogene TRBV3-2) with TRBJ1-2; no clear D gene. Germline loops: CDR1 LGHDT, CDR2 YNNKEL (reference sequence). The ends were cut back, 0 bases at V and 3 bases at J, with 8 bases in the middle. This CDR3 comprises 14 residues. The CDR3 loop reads CASSQDLLDYGYTF. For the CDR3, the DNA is TGTGCCAGCAGCCAAGATCTATTGGACTATGGCTACACCTTC.

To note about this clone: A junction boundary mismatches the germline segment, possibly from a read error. CDR3 in amino acids: CASSRAEVSYEQYF. In nucleotides, the CDR3 is TGTGCCAGTTCACGGGCAGAAGTCTCCTACGAGCAGTACTTC. V is TRBV18 and J is TRBJ2-7; D gene uncertain. CDR1 is KGHSH and CDR2 is LQKENI in the germline V gene. This CDR3 contains 14 residues. Filled out from reference TRBV18 and TRBJ2-7, the complete variable domain reads NAGVMQNPRHLVRRRGQEARLRCSPMKGHSHVYWYRQLPEEGLKFMVYLQKENIIDESGMPKERFSAEFPKEGPSILRIQQVVRGDSAAYFCASSRAEVSYEQYFGPGTRLTVT.

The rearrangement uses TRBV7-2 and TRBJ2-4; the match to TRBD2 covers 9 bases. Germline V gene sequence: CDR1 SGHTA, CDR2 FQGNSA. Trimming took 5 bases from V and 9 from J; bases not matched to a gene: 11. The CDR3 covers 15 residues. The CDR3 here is CASSQGAGGPPIQYF. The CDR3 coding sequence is TGTGCCAGCAGCCAAGGGGCGGGGGGGCCCCCCATTCAGTACTTC.

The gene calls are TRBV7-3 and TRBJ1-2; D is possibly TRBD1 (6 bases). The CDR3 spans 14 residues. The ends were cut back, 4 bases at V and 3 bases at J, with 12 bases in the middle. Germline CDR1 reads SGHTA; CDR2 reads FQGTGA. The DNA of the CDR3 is TGTGCCAGCAGCTCGTCCAGGGGTGACTATGGCTACACCTTC. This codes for CASSSSRGDYGYTF.

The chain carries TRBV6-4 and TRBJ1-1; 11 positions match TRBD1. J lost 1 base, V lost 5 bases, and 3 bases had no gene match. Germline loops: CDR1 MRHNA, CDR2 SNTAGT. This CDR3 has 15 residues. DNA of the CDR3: TGTGCCAGCAGTAAAGGACAGGGGGCGAACACTGAAGCTTTCTTT. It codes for CASSKGQGANTEAFF.

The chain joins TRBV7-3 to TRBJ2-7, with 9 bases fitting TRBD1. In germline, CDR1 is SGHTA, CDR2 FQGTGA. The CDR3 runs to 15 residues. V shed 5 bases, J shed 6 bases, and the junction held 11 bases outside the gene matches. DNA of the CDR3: TGTGCCAGCAGCCCCACCGGGACAGGGAGTTCCGAGCAGTACTTC. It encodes CASSPTGTGSSEQYF.

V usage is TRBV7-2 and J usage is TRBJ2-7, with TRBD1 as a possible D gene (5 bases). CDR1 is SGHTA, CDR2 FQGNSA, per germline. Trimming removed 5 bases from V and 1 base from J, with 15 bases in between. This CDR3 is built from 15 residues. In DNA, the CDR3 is TGTGCCAGCAGCAAACAGGATAGCTTTTCCTACGAGCAGTACTTC. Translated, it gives CASSKQDSFSYEQYF. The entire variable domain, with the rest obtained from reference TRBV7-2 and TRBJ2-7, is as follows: GAGVSQSPSNKVTEKGKDVELRCDPISGHTALYWYRQSLGQGLEFLIYFQGNSAPDKSGLPSDRFSAERTGGSVSTLTIQRTQQEDSAVYLCASSKQDSFSYEQYFGPGTRLTVT.

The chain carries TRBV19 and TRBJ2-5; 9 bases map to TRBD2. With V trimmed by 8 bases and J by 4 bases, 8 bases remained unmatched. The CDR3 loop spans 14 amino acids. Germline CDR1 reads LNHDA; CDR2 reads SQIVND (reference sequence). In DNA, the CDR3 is TGTGCCAGTCAAAGGCGGGGGGGTGGAGAGACCCAGTACTTC. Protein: CASQRRGGGETQYF. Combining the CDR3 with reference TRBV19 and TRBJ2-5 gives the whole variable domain DGGITQSPKYLFRKEGQNVTLSCEQNLNHDAMYWYRQDPGQGLRLIYYSQIVNDFQKGDIAEGYSVSREKKESFPLTVTSAQKNPTAFYLCASQRRGGGETQYFGPGTRLLVL.

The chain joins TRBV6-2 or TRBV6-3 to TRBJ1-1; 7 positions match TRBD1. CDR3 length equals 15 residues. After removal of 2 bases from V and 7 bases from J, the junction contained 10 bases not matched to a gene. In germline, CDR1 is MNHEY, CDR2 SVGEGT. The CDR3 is CASSYTTGIYGEAFF. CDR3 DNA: TGTGCCAGCAGTTACACGACAGGGATTTATGGTGAAGCTTTCTTT.

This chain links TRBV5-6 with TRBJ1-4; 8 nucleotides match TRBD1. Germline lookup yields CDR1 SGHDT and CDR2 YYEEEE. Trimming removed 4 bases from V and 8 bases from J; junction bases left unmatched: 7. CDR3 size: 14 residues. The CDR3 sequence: CASSQTGVGEKLFF. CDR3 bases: TGTGCCAGCAGCCAGACAGGGGTCGGGGAAAAACTGTTTTTT.

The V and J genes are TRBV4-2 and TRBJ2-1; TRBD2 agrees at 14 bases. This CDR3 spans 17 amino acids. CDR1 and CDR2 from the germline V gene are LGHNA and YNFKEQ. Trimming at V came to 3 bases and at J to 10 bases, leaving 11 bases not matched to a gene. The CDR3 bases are TGTGCCAGCAGCCACAACCCGGGACTAGCGGGGGCAGGGGAGCAGTTCTTC. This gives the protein CASSHNPGLAGAGEQFF.

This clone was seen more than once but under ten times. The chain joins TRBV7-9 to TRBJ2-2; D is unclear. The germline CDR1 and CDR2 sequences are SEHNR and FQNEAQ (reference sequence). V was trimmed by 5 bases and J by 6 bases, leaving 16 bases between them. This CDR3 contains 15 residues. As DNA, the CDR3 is TGTGCCAGCAGCCCGACAAATGGCGTCCCCGGGGAGCTGTTTTTT. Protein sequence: CASSPTNGVPGELFF.